What follows are 27 T cell receptor beta chains derived from one specimen sequenced in a study of blood T cells in healthy people across ages. A J-beta primer mix and a sample-barcoded 5' primer were used in a second PCR of about 7 to 12 cycles. TCRdb analysed the 5' RACE reads with MiXCR anew, one entry per CDR3 protein. Of fewer than 2,000,000 distinct CDR3 sequences listed, roughly two fifths are singletons. Sequenced input: blood. The origin of the receptors is a human donor in good health.

About this clonotype: Being one base from a much bigger clone, this may be a read error. The chain combines TRBV20-1 with TRBJ2-1, with a tentative D call TRBD1 (5 bases). CDR1 is DFQATT and CDR2 is SNEGSKA in the germline V gene (reference sequence). The CDR3 spans 16 residues. Trimming took 3 bases from V and 0 from J, leaving 15 bases between them. CDR3 protein: CSASEPGLHSYNEQFF. The CDR3 DNA reads as TGCAGTGCTAGTGAGCCAGGGTTGCACTCCTACAATGAGCAGTTCTTC.

The genes are TRBV6-2 or TRBV6-3 and TRBJ2-1; D perhaps matches TRBD2 (6 bases). Germline V CDR1 and CDR2: MNHEY, SVGEGT. The ends were cut back, 4 bases at V and 5 bases at J, with 15 bases in the middle. The CDR3 spans 15 residues. As DNA, the CDR3 is TGTGCCAGCAGTTTGTGGCTAGCGCATAACAATGAGCAGTTCTTC. Translation gives CASSLWLAHNNEQFF.

This clonotype occurred a few times. The CDR3 is CATSDAGTSISDTQYF. The CDR3 DNA sequence: TGTGCCACCAGTGACGCCGGGACTAGTATTTCAGATACGCAGTATTTT. The genes are TRBV24-1 and TRBJ2-3; 8 nucleotides agree with TRBD2. The CDR3 extends over 16 amino acids. V was clipped by 4 bases and J by 4 bases; unmatched bases: 9. Per the germline V gene, CDR1 is KGHDR and CDR2 is SFDVKD.

The sample holds a few counts of this clonotype. The chain has TRBV12-3 or TRBV12-4 and TRBJ1-6; D call uncertain. The CDR3 totals 14 residues. The V end was cut by 4 bases, the J end by 3 bases, with 7 bases between. Written as DNA, the CDR3 is TGTGCCAGCAGTTCCGTCCACTATAATTCACCCCTCCACTTT. Translation gives CASSSVHYNSPLHF.

This clonotype has more than one count but fewer than ten. The chain uses TRBV20-1 and TRBJ1-3, with D possibly matching TRBD1 (6 bases). CDR3 length: 14 amino acids. Trimming left V 6 bases short and J 8 bases short, with 20 bases between. Germline loops: CDR1 DFQATT, CDR2 SNEGSKA (reference sequence). This CDR3 reads CSAPIQGYTDTIYF. In nucleotides, the CDR3 is TGCAGTGCACCTATACAGGGTTATACCGACACCATATATTTT.

This clonotype was observed a few times. The V call is TRBV24-1, the J call TRBJ1-2; D is unclear. V was trimmed by 5 bases and J by 2 bases, leaving 8 bases between them. The CDR3 has 13 residues. Looked up from germline, CDR1 is KGHDR and CDR2 is SFDVKD. The CDR3 nucleotides are TGTGCCACCAGTGTAGGAGAAAACTATGGCTACACCTTC. Translation gives CATSVGENYGYTF.

The rearrangement joins TRBV10-3 to TRBJ2-3; D perhaps matches TRBD2 (7 bases). The CDR3 runs to 15 residues. In germline, CDR1 is ENHRY, CDR2 SYGVKD. V was trimmed by 8 bases and J by 0 bases, leaving 15 bases between them. CDR3 region: CAIGVEGGSTDTQYF. DNA of the CDR3: TGTGCCATCGGGGTTGAGGGGGGGAGCACAGATACGCAGTATTTT.

This chain connects TRBV5-5 to TRBJ2-1; unclear D gene. V dropped 0 bases and J dropped 8 bases, with 12 bases sitting between them. The CDR3 extends over 14 amino acids. The germline V gene has CDR1 SGHKS and CDR2 YYEKEE (reference sequence). The CDR3 region is CASSLGGRNHEQFF. CDR3 coding DNA: TGTGCCAGCAGCTTGGGAGGTCGTAACCATGAGCAGTTCTTC.

The rearrangement links TRBV20-1 to TRBJ2-5, with 11 bases that match TRBD1. Germline V CDR1 and CDR2: DFQATT, SNEGSKA (reference sequence). There are 15 residues in the CDR3. Unmatched junction bases numbered 7, after V lost 6 bases and J lost 1 base. This chain's CDR3 is CSADPDRGLQETQYF. CDR3 DNA sequence: TGCAGTGCAGACCCGGACAGGGGGCTCCAAGAGACCCAGTACTTC.

This clonotype was seen more than once but under ten times. The chain combines TRBV6-2 or TRBV6-3 with TRBJ2-7, with D maybe TRBD1 (5 bases). V was clipped by 2 bases and J by 0 bases, with 11 bases between them. CDR3 size: 15 residues. Germline lookup yields CDR1 MNHEY and CDR2 SVGEGT. DNA for the CDR3: TGTGCCAGCAGTTACGGACATCTGAGCTCCTACGAGCAGTACTTC. Its translation: CASSYGHLSSYEQYF.

As concerns this clonotype: At one end the junction does not follow the germline gene, possibly because of a read error. V and J are TRBV11-1 and TRBJ2-1; D is tentatively TRBD1 or TRBD2 (5 bases each). The end of the DNA aligns better with TRBJ2-7, so the J call may be wrong. CDR1 and CDR2 from the germline V gene are SGHAT and FQDESV (reference sequence). This CDR3 region has 15 residues. The CDR3 DNA follows: TGTGCCAGCAGCTTATACCGGGACCTCTCCTGCGAGCAGTACTTC. Its translation is CASSLYRDLSCEQYF.

The rearrangement joins TRBV13 to TRBJ2-5; 9 bases line up with TRBD2. The CDR3 loop spans 17 amino acids. V shed 4 bases, J shed 2 bases, and the junction held 11 bases outside the gene matches. Germline V gene lookup returns CDR1 PRHDT and CDR2 FYEKMQ (reference sequence). The CDR3 here is CASSSPGLAGVQETQYF. DNA for the CDR3: TGTGCCAGCAGCTCACCGGGGTTAGCGGGGGTGCAAGAGACCCAGTACTTC.

The chain joins TRBV12-3 or TRBV12-4 to TRBJ2-1, with D perhaps TRBD1 or TRBD2 (5 bases each). The CDR3 is 13 residues long. V lost 7 bases, J lost 7 bases, and 14 bases lay in between. The chain's CDR3 is CASTLWGPNEQFF. The CDR3 bases are TGTGCCAGCACCCTGTGGGGACCAAATGAGCAGTTCTTC.

The rearrangement joins TRBV7-2 to TRBJ2-5, with TRBD2 matching 7 bases. Germline V gene data show CDR1 as SGHTA and CDR2 as FQGNSA. The CDR3 is 15 residues long. V dropped 4 bases and J dropped 2; count of bases not matched to a gene: 7. CDR3 in amino acids: CASSSLSGGQETQYF. Written as DNA, the CDR3 is TGTGCCAGCAGCTCTCTGTCGGGGGGACAAGAGACCCAGTACTTC.

This rearrangement joins TRBV20-1 to TRBJ2-3; 9 positions agree with TRBD1. This CDR3 region has 15 residues. Germline CDR1 reads DFQATT; CDR2 reads SNEGSKA (reference sequence). V lost 6 bases to trimming and J lost 4 bases; unmatched junction nucleotides: 11. The CDR3 here is CSAIPTGGASDTQYF. CDR3 nucleotide sequence: TGCAGTGCAATCCCTACAGGGGGCGCGTCAGATACGCAGTATTTT.

The V call is TRBV27, the J call TRBJ1-1, with 8 nucleotides matching TRBD1. The CDR3 length is 12 residues. Trimming took 6 bases from V and 6 from J; bases not matched to a gene: 3. The germline gives CDR1 MNHEY, CDR2 SMNVEV (reference sequence). CDR3 DNA sequence: TGTGCCAGCAGAAGACAGGGGTCTGAAGCTTTCTTT. Protein product: CASRRQGSEAFF.

This clonotype was found a few times. The chain links TRBV4-3 to TRBJ2-1; D may be TRBD2 (7 bases). CDR3 length equals 15 residues. Trimming shortened V by 3 bases and J by 12 bases, and 21 bases separated the two germline ends. Looked up from germline, CDR1 is LGHNA and CDR2 is YSLEER. The CDR3 DNA follows: TGCGCCAGCAGCCAGTCACTTATGGGGGGGCTATGGCAGTTCTTC. Amino acids: CASSQSLMGGLWQFF.

The chain links TRBV7-2 to TRBJ2-1; 8 positions agree with TRBD2. Unmatched junction bases numbered 6, after V lost 1 base and J lost 7 bases. The CDR3 totals 15 residues. Germline CDR1 is SGHTA and CDR2 is FQGNSA. As DNA, the CDR3 is TGTGCCAGCAGCTTAGAAACGGGGGGGTGGAATGAGCAGTTCTTC. It codes for CASSLETGGWNEQFF.

The V gene is TRBV4-1, the J gene TRBJ1-2; TRBD1 matches 10 bases. Germline V lookup: CDR1 MGHRA, CDR2 YSYEKL. This CDR3 contains 15 residues. After removal of 11 bases from V and 6 bases from J, the junction contained 15 bases not matched to a gene. CDR3 sequence: CAYSQDLGQGNGYTF. CDR3 sequence (DNA): TGCGCCTACAGCCAAGATCTGGGACAGGGGAATGGCTACACCTTC.

A single count supports this clonotype. V gene TRBV6-1 combines with J gene TRBJ1-2; D remains ambiguous. This CDR3 is 13 amino acids long. V lost 2 bases and J lost 4, with 8 bases in between. Per the germline V gene, CDR1 is MNHNS and CDR2 is SASEGT. The DNA of the CDR3 is TGTGCCAGCAGTGAAAGGTCCGTCTATGGCTACACCTTC. It specifies CASSERSVYGYTF.

This rearrangement joins TRBV12-3 or TRBV12-4 to TRBJ2-1; TRBD1 matches 9 bases. CDR3 size: 15 residues. The V and J ends lost 6 bases and 4 bases, in that order; junction bases with no gene match: 7. CDR3 region: CASSPTGGLYNEQFF. DNA for the CDR3: TGTGCCAGCAGCCCAACAGGGGGCTTGTACAATGAGCAGTTCTTC.

The rearrangement uses TRBV6-6 and TRBJ1-1; no clear D gene. The V gene lost 4 bases and the J gene lost 1 base, with 10 bases spanning the gap. Germline CDR1 and CDR2: MNHNY and SVGAGI (reference sequence). This CDR3 is built from 14 residues. CDR3 in DNA: TGTGCCAGCAGTTTACTTCCAGCGAACACTGAAGCTTTCTTT. Translated, it gives CASSLLPANTEAFF.

This clonotype occurred a few times. Relative to the germline gene, one junction end is altered; a read error may explain this. V usage is TRBV29-1 and J usage is TRBJ2-1; TRBD2 agrees at 8 bases. This CDR3 spans 13 amino acids. Germline CDR1 is SQVTM and CDR2 is ANQGSEA. The CDR3: CCVAGGLYNEQFF. The CDR3 DNA follows: TGCTGCGTTGCGGGGGGATTATACAATGAGCAGTTCTTC.

This clonotype was seen more than once but under ten times. The chain joins TRBV20-1 to TRBJ1-4, with TRBD1 matching over 10 bases. J gave up 7 bases and V 6 bases, and 8 bases lay outside the gene matches. From germline, CDR1 is DFQATT and CDR2 SNEGSKA (reference sequence). The CDR3 consists of 14 residues. The CDR3, as DNA: TGCAGTGCGACTGAGGGACAGGGGACTGAAAAACTGTTTTTT. Translated: CSATEGQGTEKLFF.

In DNA, the CDR3 is TGCAGCGTTATACTTATAGACAGGGGGCCCAATTCACCCCTCCACTTT. Residues: CSVILIDRGPNSPLHF. This rearrangement joins TRBV29-1 to TRBJ1-6; the match to TRBD1 covers 10 bases. The CDR3 contains 16 residues. Germline loops: CDR1 SQVTM, CDR2 ANQGSEA. V gave up 5 bases and J gave up 7 bases; unmatched junction bases: 11.

The chain employs TRBV20-1 and TRBJ2-4; D may be TRBD1 (5 bases). CDR3 size: 13 residues. Trimming removed 7 bases at V and 13 bases at J, with 23 bases between. The germline gives CDR1 DFQATT, CDR2 SNEGSKA (reference sequence). This chain's CDR3 is CSGYAGAYNEQYF. The CDR3, as DNA: TGCAGTGGTTATGCTGGGGCCTACAATGAGCAGTACTTC.

This clonotype was detected only a few times. V usage is TRBV7-6 and J usage is TRBJ1-6, with unresolved D. This CDR3 has 15 residues. Germline lookup yields CDR1 SGHVS and CDR2 FNYEAQ. Trimming shortened V by 5 bases and J by 5 bases, and 13 bases separated the two germline ends. The CDR3 nucleotides read TGTGCCAGCAGCCAAACGGCACAGAATAATTCACCCCTCCACTTT. It yields the protein CASSQTAQNNSPLHF. Based on the CDR3 plus reference TRBV7-6 and TRBJ1-6, the full variable domain is GAGVSQSPRYKVTKRGQDVALRCDPISGHVSLYWYRQALGQGPEFLTYFNYEAQQDKSGLPNDRFSAERPEGSISTLTIQRTEQRDSAMYRCASSQTAQNNSPLHFGNGTRLTVT.